The entry below describes one TCR beta chain. Its binding antigen is unknown. No base quality information exists; no much larger clone differs at one position. A patient counted as having stable Graves' hyperthyroidism if no progression to ophthalmopathy occurred over 18 months of follow-up. Hyperthyroidism patients were newly diagnosed, had a disease duration of under 2 months, and were aged 18 to 65 years. Patients with uncontrolled infections, other autoimmune diseases, pregnancy or lactation were excluded. Clinical symptoms, serum thyroxine and TRAb, thyroid ultrasound, and orbital computed tomography formed the basis for the diagnoses. PBMCs were isolated from about 9.2 ml of fresh peripheral blood by Ficoll-Paque density gradient centrifugation. Trizol reagent was used to extract total RNA, and RNA quality was then checked on an Agilent 2100 Bioanalyzer. The CDR3 runs 14 amino acids, cysteine and phenylalanine included. Only the CDR3 region is kept as DNA, spanning 42 bases read in frame from base 1. The germline V gene provides CDR1 SGHTA and CDR2 FQGNSA. The V end loses 4 bases and the J end loses 4 bases, and a stretch of 14 bases separates them.

The data were obtained in a study of T cells in Graves' hyperthyroidism and ophthalmopathy (dated by TCRdb to the late 2010s). For the wider study: Peripheral blood was collected at initial diagnosis, before any treatment. A discovery cohort of 95 to 100 patients, about 40 with Graves' ophthalmopathy and 57 with stable Graves' hyperthyroidism, was used to find distinguishing TCR V-J signatures. Whether ophthalmopathy could be predicted prospectively was tested in an independent validation cohort made up of fewer than 20 hyperthyroidism patients plus 17 patients who later progressed to ophthalmopathy. The approximately 98 discovery patients were randomly divided into training and test sets at a 7:3 ratio. In more than five Graves' hyperthyroidism patients, the study also compared T-cell repertoires from thyroid tissue with T-cell repertoires from blood. Following sampling, methimazole starting at 30 mg daily was given to hyperthyroidism patients, and high-dose intravenous methylprednisolone was given to ophthalmopathy patients. TCR Vbeta CDR3 sequencing of 140 or so peripheral blood samples (more than 40 ophthalmopathy, 75 hyperthyroidism and around 17 progressor patients) is reported in the paper. General findings and caveats noted by the study authors: Most expanded thyroid clonotypes (frequency above 0.001) were also detected in blood, suggesting blood repertoires may reflect thyroid immune responses. During validation, the model predicted progression to ophthalmopathy a median of around six months ahead of onset, with approximately 71% sensitivity and 72.22% specificity. Sample size was not statistically predetermined, and investigators were not blinded to group allocation. A 13 V-J signature model separated ophthalmopathy from stable hyperthyroidism, with around 88% sensitivity and roughly 81% specificity in cross-validation and 80%/75% in testing.

Amplification of TCR beta CDR3 regions was carried out from RNA transcripts. The TCR CDR3 was subjected to a first round of RT-PCR using the HTBI primer set and the Qiagen OneStep RT-PCR kit. Libraries were constructed in a second round of multiplex PCR, after which size selection and purification were performed. Paired-end sequencing of the libraries was performed with 100 bp reads on an Illumina HiSeq2000. The source study handled its data this way. SOAPnuke was used to process the raw data, removing reads that contained adapters or uncalled bases, had a mean Phred below 15, or lacked an exact match to the constant primer or identifier. High-quality paired reads were merged using COPE v1.2.5, and each unique nucleotide sequence was defined as a clonotype. MiTCR v1.1 was used to align clonotypes to the IMGT TRBV, TRBD and TRBJ reference segments. The analysis included only V-J combinations with a frequency above 0.0001, which together covered around 99% of the repertoires. The TCS score was defined as F50 (clonal expansion) divided by E x V (chaos), with BLOSUM62-based TCRdist calculated between CDR3 peptides within each V-J. Welch's t-statistics and random forest reduced just over 500 V-J features to about 12, which were used in a naive Bayes classifier (R e1071). In-frame beta chains were kept once TCRdb had trimmed the public reads at Q25 with fastp and called clones with MiXCR. Entries that share a CDR3 protein sequence are merged under the most common genes and DNA. These V and J calls rely on TCRdb rather than the paper's analysis. The sample table shows about 480,000 distinct CDR3 sequences, and 14% are seen once. Less than 20% of the sample is taken by the ten largest.

The sample comprised blood. The receptor comes from a woman younger than 35 with Graves' hyperthyroidism. The V and J segments used are TRBV7-2 and TRBJ2-7, with a tentative D gene TRBD2 over 6 matching bases. Here is the DNA: TGTGCCAGCAGCTCGCGGCCGGGGGAATACGAGCAGTACTTC. Translated, this is CASSSRPGEYEQYF.